Presented here are 2 T cell receptor beta chains from one specimen sequenced in a study of blood T cell repertoires in COVID-19. The data were produced by immunoSEQ multiplex PCR, yet TCRdb's version contains in-frame clones alone and is incomplete. The repertoire holds about 82,000 clones, with about 82% as singletons. The material sequenced was peripheral blood. These receptors all stem from an elderly man with active or convalescent COVID-19.

The V gene is TRBV4-1, the J gene TRBJ1-3; 7 nucleotides line up with TRBD1. The CDR3 is 16 amino acids. Trimming at V came to 1 base and at J to 2 bases, leaving 5 bases not matched to a gene. Per the germline V gene, CDR1 is MGHRA and CDR2 is YSYEKL. The CDR3 DNA reads TGCGCCAGCAGCCAAGTCCCTACAGGGGCTGGAAACACCATATATTTT. Residues: CASSQVPTGAGNTIYF.

V usage is TRBV3-1 (or the pseudogene TRBV3-2) and J usage is TRBJ1-5; D might be TRBD1 (5 bases). This CDR3 is 14 amino acids long. CDR1 and CDR2 (germline): LGHDT, YNNKEL (reference sequence). V was shortened by 2 bases and J by 1 base, with 6 bases between the two germline ends. This CDR3 reads CASSQRQSNQPQHF. For the CDR3, the DNA is TGTGCCAGCAGCCAAAGACAGAGCAATCAGCCCCAGCATTTT.